The rows below give T cell receptor beta chains drawn from one sample of a study of T cell responses to AZD1222 COVID-19 vaccine. Profiling relied on immunoSEQ multiplex PCR, and the TCRdb table lists in-frame clones only, not all of them. The sample shows 150,000 to 180,000 clones, 85% to 90% of them seen only once. The input for sequencing was peripheral blood, taken 28 days after the second AZD1222 dose. The receptor set was obtained from an adult who received the AZD1222 COVID-19 vaccine. The CDR3 runs from the conserved cysteine through the conserved F or W. The order of the fields is CDR3 protein, CDR3 DNA, D gene, J gene, CDR3 length, V gene, clone size. The D gene is left open where the match is weak. Size tells how often a clone was seen (once, few, many) or the class of an expanded clone, and some rows leave it out.

CDR3aa: CSVVARGAPSGSYYEQYF
CDR3nt: TGCAGCGTAGTGGCCAGGGGGGCGCCGAGCGGGTCCTACTACGAGCAGTACTTC
d_gene: -
j_gene: TRBJ2-7
len: 18
v_gene: TRBV29-1
abundance: -

CDR3aa: CASRRQRGSYEAFF
CDR3nt: TGTGCCAGCAGACGTCAGAGGGGGTCGTATGAAGCTTTCTTT
d_gene: -
j_gene: TRBJ1-1
len: 14
v_gene: TRBV6-5
abundance: -

CDR3aa: CASSPPARETYNEQFF
CDR3nt: TGCGCCAGCAGTCCCCCCGCGCGGGAGACATACAATGAGCAGTTCTTC
d_gene: TRBD2
j_gene: TRBJ2-1
len: 16
v_gene: TRBV23-1
abundance: -

CDR3aa: CASSESLGGTGGGSNQPQHF
CDR3nt: TGCGCCAGCAGTGAGTCGCTTGGCGGGACAGGGGGCGGGAGCAATCAGCCCCAGCATTTT
d_gene: TRBD1
j_gene: TRBJ1-5
len: 20
v_gene: TRBV10-2
abundance: -

CDR3aa: CASSRQGRGTDTQYF
CDR3nt: TGTGCCAGCAGCAGGCAGGGGAGAGGCACAGATACGCAGTATTTT
d_gene: -
j_gene: TRBJ2-3
len: 15
v_gene: TRBV5-6
abundance: -

CDR3aa: CASSPPGGAVAGELFF
CDR3nt: TGTGCCAGCAGTCCCCCCGGGGGGGCTGTAGCCGGGGAGCTGTTTTTT
d_gene: TRBD2
j_gene: TRBJ2-2
len: 16
v_gene: TRBV28
abundance: -

CDR3aa: CATSRDRVNTEAFF
CDR3nt: TGTGCCACCAGCCGGGACAGGGTGAACACTGAAGCTTTCTTT
d_gene: TRBD1
j_gene: TRBJ1-1
len: 14
v_gene: TRBV15
abundance: -

CDR3aa: CASSTRTGKAVEQFF
CDR3nt: TGCGCCAGCAGCACCAGGACAGGGAAGGCGGTTGAGCAGTTCTTC
d_gene: TRBD1
j_gene: TRBJ2-1
len: 15
v_gene: TRBV5-1
abundance: -

CDR3aa: CATSDQDRSTDTQYF
CDR3nt: TGTGCCACCAGTGATCAAGACAGGAGCACAGATACGCAGTATTTT
d_gene: -
j_gene: TRBJ2-3
len: 15
v_gene: TRBV24-1
abundance: -

CDR3aa: CASSIVSSGRNEQFF
CDR3nt: TGTGCCAGTAGTATAGTTTCTAGCGGGAGAAATGAGCAGTTCTTC
d_gene: TRBD2
j_gene: TRBJ2-1
len: 15
v_gene: TRBV19
abundance: -

CDR3aa: CASSQAGSDGETQYF
CDR3nt: TGTGCCAGCAGCCAAGCAGGGAGTGATGGAGAGACCCAGTACTTC
d_gene: -
j_gene: TRBJ2-5
len: 15
v_gene: TRBV4-2
abundance: few

CDR3aa: CASSLMPPGAGAADTQYF
CDR3nt: TGTGCCAGCAGCTTAATGCCCCCAGGAGCGGGAGCAGCAGATACGCAGTATTTT
d_gene: TRBD2
j_gene: TRBJ2-3
len: 18
v_gene: TRBV7-3
abundance: -

CDR3aa: CASSAGINTEAFF
CDR3nt: TGTGCCAGTTCGGCCGGAATTAACACTGAAGCTTTCTTT
d_gene: -
j_gene: TRBJ1-1
len: 13
v_gene: TRBV19
abundance: -

CDR3aa: CASSESHGGGQPQHF
CDR3nt: TGTGCCAGCAGTGAAAGTCACGGGGGCGGACAGCCCCAGCATTTT
d_gene: -
j_gene: TRBJ1-5
len: 15
v_gene: TRBV6-1
abundance: -

CDR3aa: CASRQPGSTLYF
CDR3nt: TGTGCCAGCAGGCAACCGGGTTCCACCCTATATTTT
d_gene: -
j_gene: TRBJ1-3
len: 12
v_gene: TRBV27
abundance: -

CDR3aa: CASSQGLAKNIQYF
CDR3nt: TGTGCCAGCAGCCAGGGACTAGCCAAAAACATTCAGTACTTC
d_gene: -
j_gene: TRBJ2-4
len: 14
v_gene: TRBV7-9
abundance: few

CDR3aa: CASSYPGGTEAFF
CDR3nt: TGTGCCAGCAGTTACCCCGGCGGGACTGAAGCTTTCTTT
d_gene: -
j_gene: TRBJ1-1
len: 13
v_gene: TRBV6-4
abundance: -

CDR3aa: CASSSSGGRLSEAFF
CDR3nt: TGTGCCAGCAGCTCCTCAGGGGGCCGACTAAGTGAAGCTTTCTTT
d_gene: TRBD1
j_gene: TRBJ1-1
len: 15
v_gene: TRBV7-2
abundance: few

CDR3aa: CASSPTLAGSNEQFF
CDR3nt: TGTGCCAGCAGTCCTACCCTAGCGGGGTCAAATGAGCAGTTCTTC
d_gene: TRBD2
j_gene: TRBJ2-1
len: 15
v_gene: TRBV27
abundance: -

CDR3aa: CASSPTVNYGYTF
CDR3nt: TGTGCCAGCAGCCCGACAGTCAACTATGGCTACACCTTC
d_gene: -
j_gene: TRBJ1-2
len: 13
v_gene: TRBV13
abundance: -

CDR3aa: CASSLMREGYTDTQYF
CDR3nt: TGTGCCAGCAGCTTGATGCGGGAGGGATACACAGATACGCAGTATTTT
d_gene: TRBD2
j_gene: TRBJ2-3
len: 16
v_gene: TRBV11-2
abundance: -

CDR3aa: CASSQATSGRYEQYF
CDR3nt: TGCGCCAGCAGCCAAGCTACTAGCGGGCGCTACGAGCAGTACTTC
d_gene: TRBD2
j_gene: TRBJ2-7
len: 15
v_gene: TRBV4-3
abundance: -

CDR3aa: CASSPLGTGRYEQYF
CDR3nt: TGTGCCAGCTCACCACTCGGGACAGGACGCTACGAGCAGTACTTC
d_gene: TRBD1
j_gene: TRBJ2-7
len: 15
v_gene: TRBV18
abundance: -

CDR3aa: CSVQGSGTEAFF
CDR3nt: TGCAGCGTCCAGGGTTCGGGCACTGAAGCTTTCTTT
d_gene: -
j_gene: TRBJ1-1
len: 12
v_gene: TRBV29-1
abundance: -

CDR3aa: CASSLGPVANSPLHF
CDR3nt: TGTGCCAGCAGCCTTGGCCCTGTGGCTAATTCACCCCTCCACTTT
d_gene: -
j_gene: TRBJ1-6
len: 15
v_gene: TRBV7-3
abundance: -

CDR3aa: CASGVAGTASSHYGYTF
CDR3nt: TGTGCCAGCGGGGTCGCCGGGACAGCCTCCTCTCACTATGGCTACACCTTC
d_gene: TRBD1
j_gene: TRBJ1-2
len: 17
v_gene: TRBV28
abundance: once

CDR3aa: CASSLDLGNTEAFF
CDR3nt: TGTGCCAGCAGCTTAGATTTGGGGAACACTGAAGCTTTCTTT
d_gene: -
j_gene: TRBJ1-1
len: 14
v_gene: TRBV11-2
abundance: few

CDR3aa: CASSLVQGGTSGRLNTQYF
CDR3nt: TGTGCCAGCAGCTTGGTACAGGGGGGGACTAGCGGGCGGCTGAATACGCAGTATTTT
d_gene: TRBD2
j_gene: TRBJ2-3
len: 19
v_gene: TRBV5-6
abundance: -

CDR3aa: CASSHSQASYTF
CDR3nt: TGTGCCAGCAGCCACTCCCAGGCTAGCTACACCTTC
d_gene: -
j_gene: TRBJ1-2
len: 12
v_gene: TRBV14
abundance: -

CDR3aa: CASSLWTSYEQYF
CDR3nt: TGTGCCAGCAGTTTATGGACTTCCTACGAGCAGTACTTC
d_gene: -
j_gene: TRBJ2-7
len: 13
v_gene: TRBV28
abundance: -

CDR3aa: CASSSKGSTEAFF
CDR3nt: TGTGCCAGTAGTTCAAAGGGATCCACTGAAGCTTTCTTT
d_gene: -
j_gene: TRBJ1-1
len: 13
v_gene: TRBV19
abundance: -

CDR3aa: CAWSVLQGSEQFF
CDR3nt: TGTGCCTGGAGTGTACTACAGGGGAGTGAGCAGTTCTTC
d_gene: TRBD1
j_gene: TRBJ2-1
len: 13
v_gene: TRBV30
abundance: -

CDR3aa: CASSFVARTKAYEQYF
CDR3nt: TGTGCCAGCAGCTTCGTGGCACGGACTAAAGCCTACGAGCAGTACTTC
d_gene: -
j_gene: TRBJ2-7
len: 16
v_gene: TRBV21-1
abundance: -

CDR3aa: CAISGTGGGAKNIQYF
CDR3nt: TGTGCCATCAGTGGGACAGGTGGGGGGGCCAAAAACATTCAGTACTTC
d_gene: -
j_gene: TRBJ2-4
len: 16
v_gene: TRBV10-3
abundance: -

CDR3aa: CASSYRGGSIQYF
CDR3nt: TGTGCCAGCAGTTACCGGGGAGGAAGCATTCAGTACTTC
d_gene: -
j_gene: TRBJ2-4
len: 13
v_gene: TRBV27
abundance: -

CDR3aa: CASSINSGTVYGYTF
CDR3nt: TGTGCCAGTAGTATTAATTCCGGGACTGTTTATGGCTACACCTTC
d_gene: -
j_gene: TRBJ1-2
len: 15
v_gene: TRBV19
abundance: -

CDR3aa: CATVKAWSGYNEQFF
CDR3nt: TGCGCCACCGTAAAAGCGTGGAGTGGTTACAATGAGCAGTTCTTC
d_gene: -
j_gene: TRBJ2-1
len: 15
v_gene: TRBV23-1
abundance: -

CDR3aa: CASRGAGSSYEQYF
CDR3nt: TGTGCCAGTAGAGGGGCAGGGAGCTCCTACGAGCAGTACTTC
d_gene: -
j_gene: TRBJ2-7
len: 14
v_gene: TRBV28
abundance: -

CDR3aa: CASSPWVF
CDR3nt: TGTGCCAGCAGCCCGTGGGTCTTC
d_gene: -
j_gene: TRBJ2-1
len: 8
v_gene: TRBV12-3/TRBV12-4
abundance: -

CDR3aa: CASSLTGNTIYF
CDR3nt: TGTGCCAGCAGCTTAACCGGAAACACCATATATTTT
d_gene: -
j_gene: TRBJ1-3
len: 12
v_gene: TRBV7-9
abundance: -

CDR3aa: CASRSRFLEQYF
CDR3nt: TGTGCCAGCAGGTCCCGATTCCTCGAGCAGTACTTC
d_gene: -
j_gene: TRBJ2-7
len: 12
v_gene: TRBV6-5
abundance: -

CDR3aa: CASSQDSMGGQPQHF
CDR3nt: TGTGCCAGCAGCCAAGATAGTATGGGGGGTCAGCCCCAGCATTTT
d_gene: -
j_gene: TRBJ1-5
len: 15
v_gene: TRBV3-1/TRBV3-2
abundance: -

CDR3aa: CASSFWTPNTGELFF
CDR3nt: TGTGCCAGCAGCTTTTGGACTCCGAACACCGGGGAGCTGTTTTTT
d_gene: -
j_gene: TRBJ2-2
len: 15
v_gene: TRBV7-2
abundance: -

CDR3aa: CASSLVKGAVEAFF
CDR3nt: TGTGCCAGCAGCTTAGTGAAGGGGGCGGTTGAAGCTTTCTTT
d_gene: TRBD1
j_gene: TRBJ1-1
len: 14
v_gene: TRBV7-8
abundance: -

CDR3aa: CASSEGTGGAGAKNIQYF
CDR3nt: TGTGCCAGCAGTGAAGGGACAGGGGGCGCCGGGGCCAAAAACATTCAGTACTTC
d_gene: TRBD1
j_gene: TRBJ2-4
len: 18
v_gene: TRBV6-1
abundance: -